This T cell receptor (beta chain) was sequenced during a study of radiation and T cells in renal cell carcinoma. Sequencing used immunoSEQ multiplex PCR; TCRdb keeps in-frame clones, though not all of them. The table shows 10,000 to 15,000 clones, with 25% to 35% occurring only once. Treatment of the sample: 15 Gy SBRT to primary tumor, nephrectomy 4 weeks later. V was clipped by 1 base and J by 5 bases, with 11 bases between them. There are 14 residues in the CDR3. Germline loops: CDR1 MGHRA, CDR2 YSYEKL. This TCR was sampled from a man aged 60-69 years with renal cell carcinoma. This material consisted of tumor tissue, taken from a patient whose treatment included radiotherapy and nephrectomy. This chain uses TRBV4-1 with TRBJ1-1; D might be TRBD1 (5 bases). The CDR3 DNA reads as TGCGCCAGCAGCCAAGTGGGGGGGGAGACTGAAGCTTTCTTT. Its protein product is CASSQVGGETEAFF.